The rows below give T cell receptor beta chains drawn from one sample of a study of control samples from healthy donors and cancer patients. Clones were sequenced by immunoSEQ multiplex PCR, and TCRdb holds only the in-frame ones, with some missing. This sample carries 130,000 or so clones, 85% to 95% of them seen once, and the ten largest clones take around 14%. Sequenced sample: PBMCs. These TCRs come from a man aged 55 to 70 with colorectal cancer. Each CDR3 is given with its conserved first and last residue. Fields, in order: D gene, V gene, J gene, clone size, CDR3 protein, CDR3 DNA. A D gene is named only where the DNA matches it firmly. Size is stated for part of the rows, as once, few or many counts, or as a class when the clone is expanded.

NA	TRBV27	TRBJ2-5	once	CASTPKETQYF	TGTGCCAGCACCCCAAAGGAGACCCAGTACTTC
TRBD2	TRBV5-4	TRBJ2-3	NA	CASSFGRGGGADTQYF	TGTGCCAGCAGCTTCGGCCGGGGGGGCGGAGCAGATACGCAGTATTTT
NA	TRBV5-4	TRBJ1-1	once	CASSLAPAMNTEAFF	TGTGCCAGCAGCTTGGCCCCAGCGATGAACACTGAAGCTTTCTTT
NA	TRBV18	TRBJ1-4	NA	CASSPRGATNEKLFF	TGTGCCAGCTCACCAAGAGGGGCAACTAATGAAAAACTGTTTTTT
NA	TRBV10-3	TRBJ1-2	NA	CAIRSGANYGYTF	TGTGCCATCAGGTCCGGGGCTAACTATGGCTACACCTTC
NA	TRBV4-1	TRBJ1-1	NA	CASSQEGGTNTEAFF	TGCGCCAGCAGCCAAGAGGGAGGGACGAACACTGAAGCTTTCTTT
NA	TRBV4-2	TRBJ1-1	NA	CASSQVVNTEAFF	TGTGCCAGCAGCCAAGTAGTGAACACTGAAGCTTTCTTT
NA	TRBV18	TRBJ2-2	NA	CASSPGSPQLAGELFF	TGTGCCAGCTCACCGGGGAGCCCTCAACTAGCCGGGGAGCTGTTTTTT
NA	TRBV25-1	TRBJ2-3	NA	CASSELSRVGDTQYF	TGTGCCAGCAGTGAATTAAGCAGGGTTGGGGATACGCAGTATTTT
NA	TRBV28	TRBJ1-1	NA	CASSLGGRATEAFF	TGTGCCAGCAGTTTAGGGGGACGGGCCACTGAAGCTTTCTTT
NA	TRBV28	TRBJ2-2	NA	CASSLLVGELFF	TGTGCCAGCAGTTTACTAGTCGGGGAGCTGTTTTTT
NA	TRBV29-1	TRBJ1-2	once	CSVGSTRGGYTF	TGCAGCGTTGGGAGTACCCGGGGCGGCTACACCTTC
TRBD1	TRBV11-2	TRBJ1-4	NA	CASSLQGADEKLFF	TGTGCCAGCAGCTTACAGGGGGCGGATGAAAAACTGTTTTTT
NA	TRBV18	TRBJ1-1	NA	CASSPLRVNTEAFF	TGTGCCAGCTCACCCCTCAGGGTGAACACTGAAGCTTTCTTT
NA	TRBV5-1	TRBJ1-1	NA	CASSLVGPTEAFF	TGCGCCAGCAGCTTGGTGGGGCCCACTGAAGCTTTCTTT
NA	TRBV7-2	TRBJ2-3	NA	CASSFSGTDTQYF	TGTGCCAGCAGCTTTAGTGGGACAGATACGCAGTATTTT